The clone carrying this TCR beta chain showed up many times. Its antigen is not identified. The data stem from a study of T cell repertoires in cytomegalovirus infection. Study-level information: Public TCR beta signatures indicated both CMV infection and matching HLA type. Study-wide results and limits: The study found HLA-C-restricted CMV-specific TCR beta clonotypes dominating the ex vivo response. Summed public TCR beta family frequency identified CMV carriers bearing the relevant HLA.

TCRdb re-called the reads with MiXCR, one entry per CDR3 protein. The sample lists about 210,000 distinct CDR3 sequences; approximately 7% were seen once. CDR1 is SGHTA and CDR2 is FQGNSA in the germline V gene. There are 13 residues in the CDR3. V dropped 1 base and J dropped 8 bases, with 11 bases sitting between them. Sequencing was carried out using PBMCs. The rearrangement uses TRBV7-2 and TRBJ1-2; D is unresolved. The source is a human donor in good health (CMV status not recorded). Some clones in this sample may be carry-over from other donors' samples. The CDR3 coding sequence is TGTGCCAGCAGCTTAGACCGGATCGGGGGCTACACCTTC. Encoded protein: CASSLDRIGGYTF. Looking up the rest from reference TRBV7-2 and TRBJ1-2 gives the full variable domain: GAGVSQSPSNKVTEKGKDVELRCDPISGHTALYWYRQSLGQGLEFLIYFQGNSAPDKSGLPSDRFSAERTGGSVSTLTIQRTQQEDSAVYLCASSLDRIGGYTFGSGTRLTVV.